Below, 26 T cell receptor beta chains from the same sample are listed, as sequenced in a study of T-cell reconstitution after alpha-beta-depleted transplantation in children. Molecular barcoding with unique molecular identifiers was used for the TCRbeta library. TCRdb reprocessed the PCR reads with MiXCR, giving one entry per CDR3 protein. Of approximately 250,000 distinct CDR3 sequences listed, 20% to 30% are singletons. The sample in question was PBMCs, obtained before TCRalphabeta/CD19-depleted stem cell transplant. All receptors derive from a girl aged 2 to 10 with Fanconi anemia, due to receive a stem cell transplant.

V and J are TRBV5-5 and TRBJ1-5; possibly TRBD1 for D (6 bases). CDR3 length: 13 residues. The V gene lost 4 bases and the J gene lost 4 bases, with 9 bases spanning the gap. CDR1 and CDR2 from the germline V gene are SGHKS and YYEKEE (reference sequence). The CDR3 coding sequence is TGTGCCAGCAGCGCAACAGGGAATCAGCCCCAGCATTTT. Translation: CASSATGNQPQHF.

This clonotype was counted only a few times. The CDR3 region is CASSFRSRGWNEQFF. CDR3 DNA sequence: TGTGCCAGCAGTTTCAGATCGAGGGGGTGGAATGAGCAGTTCTTC. This chain uses TRBV12-3 or TRBV12-4 with TRBJ2-1; maybe TRBD1 (6 bases). The germline V and J ends were trimmed by 3 bases and 7 bases, with 16 bases remaining between them. This CDR3 region has 15 residues.

This clonotype was observed at least ten times. Mismatch with germline at one junction end may stem from a read error. CDR3 in amino acids: CASSPGLAGSPFF. The CDR3 DNA reads as TGTGCCAGCAGCCCAGGACTAGCGGGATCCCCTTTTTTC. The V and J genes are TRBV7-3 and TRBJ2-1; TRBD2 matches at 12 bases. Germline-derived CDR1 and CDR2 are SGHTA and FQGTGA. The CDR3 contains 13 residues.

This clonotype was seen many times. This chain connects TRBV7-9 to TRBJ2-7; no clear D. The CDR3 covers 13 residues. CDR1 is SEHNR, CDR2 FQNEAQ, per germline (reference sequence). V dropped 4 bases and J dropped 3 bases, with 10 bases sitting between them. Here the CDR3 DNA reads TGTGCCAGCAGCTCCTCCCTTAACTACGAGCAGTACTTC. Amino acid sequence: CASSSSLNYEQYF.

The chain is built from TRBV7-6 and TRBJ2-1; 11 bases are a match to TRBD2. From germline, CDR1 is SGHVS and CDR2 FNYEAQ. This CDR3 has 15 amino acids. J gave up 5 bases and V 5 bases, and 5 bases lay outside the gene matches. In DNA, the CDR3 is TGTGCCAGCAGCCCAACTAGCGGGGGAAACAATGAGCAGTTCTTC. As protein: CASSPTSGGNNEQFF.

This clonotype came up many times. The chain couples TRBV12-3 or TRBV12-4 to TRBJ2-1, with D perhaps TRBD2 (5 bases). V shed 5 bases and J shed 6 bases, with 14 bases lying between them. The CDR3 has 14 amino acids. This chain's CDR3 is CASSILGLVNEQFF. DNA for the CDR3: TGTGCCAGCAGTATTTTAGGACTCGTCAATGAGCAGTTCTTC.

V gene TRBV5-1 combines with J gene TRBJ2-7, with TRBD2 as a possible D gene (6 bases). This CDR3 spans 16 amino acids. In germline, CDR1 is SGHRS, CDR2 YFSETQ. Trimming shortened V by 1 base and J by 3 bases, and 17 bases separated the two germline ends. DNA for the CDR3: TGCGCCAGCAGCTTGTTGGGACTTCCCAGGGACTACGAGCAGTACTTC. Protein: CASSLLGLPRDYEQYF.

V usage is TRBV7-3 and J usage is TRBJ2-3; D possibly corresponds to TRBD1 (8 bases). The CDR3 is made up of 19 amino acids. Trimming cost V 5 bases and J 2 bases, with 26 bases left between them. CDR1 is SGHTA and CDR2 is FQGTGA in the germline V gene. The CDR3 loop is CASSRRGQGLTPITDTQYF. Here the CDR3 DNA reads TGTGCCAGCAGCCGAAGAGGACAGGGACTAACACCAATCACAGATACGCAGTATTTT.

The J gene is TRBJ2-7, the V gene TRBV29-1; TRBD1 matches at 9 bases. With 0 bases clipped from V and 1 base from J, the junction kept 10 bases outside the gene matches. CDR3 length: 17 residues. Germline V gene data show CDR1 as SQVTM and CDR2 as ANQGSEA. The CDR3 sequence is CSVEDKSGTGRSYEQYF. In DNA form, the CDR3 reads TGCAGCGTTGAAGATAAGTCCGGGACAGGGCGATCCTACGAGCAGTACTTC.

This clonotype occurred many times. The chain recombines TRBV9 with TRBJ2-1; no firm D call. This CDR3 comprises 15 residues. CDR1 SGDLS and CDR2 YYNGEE come from the germline V gene. V shed 0 bases and J shed 9 bases, with 16 bases lying between them. The CDR3, as DNA: TGTGCCAGCAGCGTAGAATCACATTGGGTCGTTGAGCAGTTCTTC. It is translated as CASSVESHWVVEQFF.

The chain uses TRBV20-1 and TRBJ2-1; maybe TRBD2 (5 bases). CDR1 is DFQATT and CDR2 is SNEGSKA in the germline V gene (reference sequence). Trimming pared 6 bases from V and 0 bases from J, leaving 12 bases between. There are 14 residues in the CDR3. CDR3: CSAGRGGSYNEQFF. For the CDR3, the DNA is TGCAGTGCAGGCCGAGGAGGCTCCTACAATGAGCAGTTCTTC.

This chain joins TRBV10-1 and TRBJ2-7; TRBD1 agrees at 8 bases. V shed 4 bases and J 3 bases; nucleotides not matched to a gene: 8. The CDR3 totals 15 residues. CDR1 is WNHNN and CDR2 is SYGVQD in the germline V gene (reference sequence). The CDR3: CASSASGQGNYEQYF. The CDR3 nucleotides are TGCGCCAGCAGTGCGTCCGGACAGGGTAACTACGAGCAGTACTTC.

This clonotype came up many times. The V gene is TRBV9, the J gene TRBJ1-6; the match to TRBD1 covers 9 bases. This CDR3 has 15 residues. After removal of 3 bases from V and 4 bases from J, the junction contained 2 bases not matched to a gene. Germline V gene data show CDR1 as SGDLS and CDR2 as YYNGEE. In DNA, the CDR3 is TGTGCCAGCAGCGCAGGACAGGGGTATAATTCACCCCTCCACTTT. Its protein is CASSAGQGYNSPLHF.

This chain uses TRBV5-1 with TRBJ2-1, with 10 bases matching TRBD2. The CDR3 is 16 amino acids. CDR1 is SGHRS, CDR2 YFSETQ, per germline. Trimming at V came to 7 bases and at J to 3 bases, leaving 10 bases not matched to a gene. CDR3 region: CASSSTSGVNYNEQFF. CDR3 DNA sequence: TGCGCCAGCTCCTCCACTAGCGGGGTTAACTACAATGAGCAGTTCTTC.

The sample holds many counts of this clonotype. The chain couples TRBV12-3 or TRBV12-4 to TRBJ2-5; TRBD1 agrees at 8 bases. CDR3 length: 14 residues. With V trimmed by 3 bases and J by 7 bases, 7 bases remained unmatched. The CDR3 DNA sequence: TGTGCCAGCAGTTTCAGGGGGCGCCTTGGGACCCAGTACTTC. Encoded protein: CASSFRGRLGTQYF.

This clonotype showed up many times. This chain uses TRBV5-6 with TRBJ2-2, with 8 bases identical to TRBD1. V shed 2 bases and J 4 bases; nucleotides not matched to a gene: 4. This CDR3 is 15 amino acids long. CDR1 and CDR2 (germline): SGHDT, YYEEEE. CDR3 DNA sequence: TGTGCCAGCAGCTTTCGGACAGGGCGCACCGGGGAGCTGTTTTTT. Translation: CASSFRTGRTGELFF.

This sequence joins TRBV28 and TRBJ2-1; D possibly corresponds to TRBD2 (5 bases). CDR3 size: 15 residues. CDR1 is MDHEN and CDR2 is SYDVKM in the germline V gene. V was pared by 5 bases and J by 0 bases, with 11 bases between. The DNA of the CDR3 is TGTGCCAGCAGTCCTCCGGGAAGCTCCTACAATGAGCAGTTCTTC. The encoded protein is CASSPPGSSYNEQFF.

This clonotype was seen many times. The J gene is TRBJ1-2, the V gene TRBV20-1; the D gene is possibly TRBD1 (5 bases). V gave up 0 bases and J gave up 4 bases, with 12 bases separating them. The CDR3 has 14 amino acids. CDR1 and CDR2 (germline): DFQATT, SNEGSKA (reference sequence). CDR3 in amino acids: CSAREGVFGYGYTF. The CDR3 DNA is TGCAGTGCTAGAGAAGGGGTTTTCGGCTATGGCTACACCTTC.

There are a few counts of this clonotype. In DNA, the CDR3 is TGTGCCAGCAGTGAAGGACTAGCGGGAGGTAATGAGCAGTTCTTC. Translated: CASSEGLAGGNEQFF. The gene calls are TRBV25-1 and TRBJ2-1, with 14 bases matching TRBD2. V was clipped by 2 bases and J by 7 bases; unmatched bases: 1. CDR3 length equals 15 residues. The germline V gene encodes CDR1 MGHDK and CDR2 SYGVNS.

This clonotype came up a few times. This rearrangement joins TRBV9 to TRBJ1-6; 7 bases are a match to TRBD1. Germline V lookup: CDR1 SGDLS, CDR2 YYNGEE. V lost 0 bases to trimming and J lost 5 bases; unmatched junction nucleotides: 8. This CDR3 region has 17 residues. DNA for the CDR3: TGTGCCAGCAGCGTAGAAGGAGGGGGCGGTAATAATTCACCCCTCCACTTT. Amino acids: CASSVEGGGGNNSPLHF.

This clonotype was counted many times. The V and J genes are TRBV27 and TRBJ2-7; 8 bases match TRBD2. In germline, CDR1 is MNHEY, CDR2 SMNVEV (reference sequence). This CDR3 is 14 amino acids long. V lost 6 bases and J lost 3; bases outside the gene matches: 7. The CDR3 region is CASSRTGGDYEQYF. In DNA, the CDR3 is TGTGCCAGCAGCCGAACGGGGGGGGACTACGAGCAGTACTTC.

This clonotype was seen only a few times. The chain is built from TRBV6-1 and TRBJ2-1; no clear D. Germline V gene data show CDR1 as MNHNS and CDR2 as SASEGT. The CDR3 length is 15 residues. The V end was cut by 6 bases, the J end by 5 bases, with 17 bases between. DNA of the CDR3: TGTGCCAGCAGCCGCCGACCCTATGCCCACAATGAGCAGTTCTTC. It codes for CASSRRPYAHNEQFF.

This clonotype has a count of ten or more. This chain connects TRBV7-2 to TRBJ2-7, with unresolved D. There are 11 residues in the CDR3. Germline loops: CDR1 SGHTA, CDR2 FQGNSA. The germline V and J ends were trimmed by 2 bases and 3 bases, with 2 bases remaining between them. The DNA for the CDR3 is TGTGCCAGCAGCTTACACTACGAGCAGTACTTC. This sequence encodes CASSLHYEQYF.

This clonotype was counted many times. This sequence joins TRBV7-3 and TRBJ2-1; possibly TRBD1 for D (5 bases). The CDR3 totals 16 residues. V shed 0 bases and J shed 3 bases, with 12 bases lying between them. Looked up from germline, CDR1 is SGHTA and CDR2 is FQGTGA. In DNA, the CDR3 is TGTGCCAGCAGCTTAACGCAGGGTGCCCTCTACAATGAGCAGTTCTTC. Protein product: CASSLTQGALYNEQFF. Filled out from reference TRBV7-3 and TRBJ2-1, the complete variable domain reads GAGVSQTPSNKVTEKGKYVELRCDPISGHTALYWYRQSLGQGPEFLIYFQGTGAADDSGLPNDRFFAVRPEGSVSTLKIQRTERGDSAVYLCASSLTQGALYNEQFFGPGTRLTVL.

This clonotype was picked up many times. The chain carries TRBV29-1 and TRBJ2-3; 8 bases match TRBD2. The trim removed 4 bases at V and 0 bases at J, leaving 3 bases unmatched. The length of the CDR3 is 14 residues. CDR1 SQVTM and CDR2 ANQGSEA come from the germline V gene. CDR3 DNA: TGCAGCGTTGCGGGACTAGGAAGCACAGATACGCAGTATTTT. It translates to CSVAGLGSTDTQYF.

This clonotype was counted only a few times. The CDR3 reads CSARPNSGRYYEQYF. CDR3 DNA sequence: TGCAGTGCTAGACCCAATAGCGGGAGGTACTACGAGCAGTACTTC. This chain joins TRBV20-1 and TRBJ2-7; 10 bases match TRBD2. This CDR3 contains 15 residues. CDR1 is DFQATT, CDR2 SNEGSKA, per germline (reference sequence). Unmatched junction bases numbered 7, after V lost 2 bases and J lost 3 bases.